Reported below is one T cell receptor (beta chain). Its target is not known. The data belong to a study of response to subunit inactivated influenza vaccine. The V segment lost 0 bases and the J segment 5 bases; nucleotides outside the gene matches: 8. The CDR3 is 17 residues long. The germline CDR1 and CDR2 sequences are DFQATT and SNEGSKA (reference sequence). TCRdb processed the RT-PCR reads anew with MiXCR; each CDR3 protein has one entry. Of around 520,000 distinct CDR3 sequences listed, roughly 27% are singletons. Overall study findings and caveats: Each seasonal influenza vaccination recruits few new T cells, the authors suggested.

The chain joins TRBV20-1 to TRBJ2-5; 14 positions match TRBD2. This sequence originates from a man in his fifties or sixties who received an inactivated influenza vaccine. The sequencing used CD4+ T cells sorted from PBMCs, collected 5 days after vaccination. The CDR3 reads CSARDPGLAGALETQYF. Here the CDR3 DNA reads TGCAGTGCTAGAGATCCGGGACTAGCGGGGGCCCTGGAGACCCAGTACTTC.